This TCR beta chain was observed in a study of CD8+ T cells in alopecia areata. Study-wide results and caveats: Having one nonresponder leaves uncertain how baseline CD8+ expansion relates to response.

Regarding treatment: oral pan-JAK inhibitor, 5-10 mg twice daily. Researchers gathered lesional scalp punch biopsies and peripheral blood from patients with alopecia areata. RNA extraction was followed by reverse transcription into cDNA, which acted as the sequencing template. The protocol was immunoSEQ multiplex PCR, while the TCRdb copy is restricted to in-frame clones and leaves out a portion. The sample carries about 200,000 clones, about three fifths recorded once. The ends were cut back, 2 bases at V and 0 bases at J, with 14 bases in the middle. CDR1 MDHEN and CDR2 SYDVKM come from the germline V gene. This CDR3 spans 18 amino acids. Notes on this clone: The target antigen is unknown.

The chain has TRBV28 and TRBJ2-6; a possible D gene is TRBD1 (6 bases). The TCR sequence derives from a human donor with alopecia areata. This specimen was CD4+ T cells sorted from blood, taken at week 4, from a patient treated with tofacitinib. The CDR3 bases are TGTGCCAGCAGTTTACCGAGACAGGCCAACTCTGGGGCCAACGTCCTGACTTTC. It codes for CASSLPRQANSGANVLTF.